This entry is about one T cell receptor (beta chain). Its antigen remains undetermined. Qualities for individual bases were not recorded, and no much larger clone is one base off. These data originate in a study of T cell responses to AZD1222 COVID-19 vaccine (dated by TCRdb to the early 2020s). Concerning the study at large: TCR sequencing was performed for roughly 250 trial participants, of whom around 200 were given two doses of AZD1222 and 26 were given two doses of MenACWY control vaccine. Trial participants were enrolled by age into subgroups of 18-55, 56-69 and 70-plus years, and around 150, 28 and 57 TCR-sequenced participants, respectively, were included in these subgroups.

The intended sense of this specimen's time point label: about 28 days (+/-7) after the second vaccine dose. In the paper's terms, the treatment or condition label means: meningococcal conjugate vaccine given as trial control. Vaccinee samples came from UK trials COV001 and COV002, including a single-blind randomized controlled phase 2/3 trial of AZD1222 (ChAdOx1 nCoV-19) in healthy adults. For TCRbeta chain sequencing, PBMC samples from trial participants were taken at day 0 and at day 28 after the second dose. There are 14 amino acids in the CDR3, from cysteine to phenylalanine inclusive. Only the CDR3 DNA stays, 42 bases, in frame from base 1. CDR1 and CDR2 (SEHNR, FQNEAQ) derive from the germline V gene (reference sequence). V drops 1 base and J drops 3 bases, leaving 9 bases in between. What the study reported, not specific to this receptor: The 56-69-year group was small, and its depth increase did not reach significance, likely because of low power. Because no day 14 peak-response samples were available, the repertoires could be characterized only after the peak T cell response. Only five or six AZD1222 recipients were SARS-CoV-2 seropositive at baseline, limiting conclusions about previously exposed vaccinees. Participants were mostly white British, with more females than males. The authors suggested clonal diversity may have been underestimated. A significant rise in spike-specific TCR breadth and depth was observed after two AZD1222 doses relative to day 0 and relative to MenACWY recipients. Reportedly, close to half of the unique spike-specific TCRs recognized epitopes lying outside the regions that are mutated in the B.1.351 and B.1.1.7 variants. The vaccine-associated CD4 TCRs covered the entire spike protein, and the dominant responses fell in regions 160-218 and 743-854.

The CDR3 regions of human TCRbeta chains were analyzed by immunosequencing. In the authors' own workflow: TCRs in the repertoires were compared against a reference library of SARS-CoV-2-specific TCRs that had been generated with the MIRA antigen-specificity platform. Breadth was defined as the fraction of unique TCRs that were SARS-CoV-2-associated. Depth was defined as the fraction of total T cells that were SARS-CoV-2-associated. Using the MIRA data, each spike-specific TCR was assigned both to the spike region to which the TCR was reactive and to a CD4 or CD8 class. Log10-transformed breadth and depth values were compared by one-way ANOVA with Sidak's multiple comparisons tests. TCRdb limited this immuneACCESS table to in-frame rearrangements with V and J called. A share of clones is missing; checked studies link under half to unresolved V genes, and the rest is unexplained. V and J calls and clone size come straight from that table; D and trimming were deduced from the DNA. Recorded for this sample are 120,000 to 150,000 clones; 88% of them occurred a single time. 5% to 6.5% of the sample lies in the top ten.

Recombination joined TRBV7-9 with TRBJ2-5; the D gene identity is not certain. This TCR was sampled from an adult who received the MenACWY meningococcal vaccine as a control. The sequencing used peripheral blood, collected 28 days after the second dose of the MenACWY control vaccine. The base sequence is TGTGCCAGCAGCTTAGGTGGCCGCAAAGAGACCCAGTACTTC. It encodes CASSLGGRKETQYF.